This T cell receptor beta chain comes out of a study of regulatory T cells in long-lasting Graves disease. Study information: Less than 3 months of antithyroid drugs had been taken by newly diagnosed Graves' patients.

In building TCR beta libraries, iRepertoire HTBI primers were used together with Arm-PCR of CDR3 regions. TCRdb re-analysed the multiplex PCR reads in MiXCR, keeping a single row per CDR3 protein. Of fewer than 650,000 distinct CDR3 sequences in the sample, 16% were seen once. The time point was: newly diagnosed GD, antithyroid drugs for less than 3 months. Following extraction of RNA from PBMCs, that RNA was used to make the TCR library. The CDR3 covers 17 residues. CDR1 MGHRA and CDR2 YSYEKL come from the germline V gene. With 4 bases clipped from V and 4 bases from J, the junction kept 14 bases outside the gene matches. This sample was shared with a second study, whose subject was T cells in Graves' hyperthyroidism and ophthalmopathy. That work states: Reasons for excluding patients were uncontrolled infection, other autoimmune disease, pregnancy or lactation. Most thyroid clonotypes with frequency above 0.001 were detected in blood.

Sequences were derived from peripheral blood mononuclear cells (PBMCs), sampled at new diagnosis, from a patient treated with antithyroid drugs. The chain joins TRBV4-1 to TRBJ2-7, with TRBD2 matching over 9 bases. The source of this sequence is a woman aged 25-40 years with Graves disease. The CDR3 nucleotides are TGCGCCAGCAGCCTAGCGATTGGGGCGGGAGGGCTTTACGAGCAGTACTTC. Its translation is CASSLAIGAGGLYEQYF.